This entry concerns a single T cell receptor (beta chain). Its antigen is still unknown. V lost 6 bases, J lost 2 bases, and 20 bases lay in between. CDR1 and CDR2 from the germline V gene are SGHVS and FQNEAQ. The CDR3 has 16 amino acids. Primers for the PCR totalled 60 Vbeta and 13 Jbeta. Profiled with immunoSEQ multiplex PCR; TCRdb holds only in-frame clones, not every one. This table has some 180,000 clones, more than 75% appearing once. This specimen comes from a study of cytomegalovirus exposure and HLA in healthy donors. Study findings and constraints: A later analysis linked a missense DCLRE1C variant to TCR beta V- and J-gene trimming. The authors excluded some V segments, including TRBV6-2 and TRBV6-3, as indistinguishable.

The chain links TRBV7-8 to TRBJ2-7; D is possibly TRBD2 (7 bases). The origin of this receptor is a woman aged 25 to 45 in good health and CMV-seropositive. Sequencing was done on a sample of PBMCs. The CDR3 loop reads CASSSTSGDNTYEQYF. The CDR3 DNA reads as TGTGCCAGCAGTTCGACGAGCGGGGACAATACCTACGAGCAGTACTTC. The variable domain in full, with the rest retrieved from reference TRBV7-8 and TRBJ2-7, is GAGVSQSPRYKVAKRGQDVALRCDPISGHVSLFWYQQALGQGPEFLTYFQNEAQLDKSGLPSDRFFAERPEGSVSTLKIQRTQQEDSAVYLCASSSTSGDNTYEQYFGPGTRLTVT.